Given below is one TCR beta chain in context. This entry comes from a study of blood T cell repertoires in COVID-19. Study background: The United States, Italy and Spain provided the acute and convalescent COVID-19 samples. In each case, the material was cDNA or gDNA derived from T cells, B-cell-depleted T cells, or PBMCs.

This CDR3 comprises 15 residues. Authors' data handling: Amplification with reference gene primers provided the estimates of nucleated cell counts. Measured with immunoSEQ multiplex PCR; TCRdb has only the in-frame clones, and not every one. For V, J and clone size, that table is used; D and trimming come from the DNA. The sample holds a few hundred thousand clones, around 86% seen once. The origin of this receptor is a woman aged 40 to 49 who had recovered from COVID-19. Source material: peripheral blood. V usage is TRBV21-1 and J usage is TRBJ2-7; TRBD1, the D gene given by the table, was not confirmed from the DNA. TRBV21-1 is reported as a pseudogene. The CDR3 sequence is CASSNRTEAYYEQYF. The DNA of the CDR3 is TGTGCCAGCAGCAATAGGACAGAAGCTTACTACGAGCAGTACTTC.